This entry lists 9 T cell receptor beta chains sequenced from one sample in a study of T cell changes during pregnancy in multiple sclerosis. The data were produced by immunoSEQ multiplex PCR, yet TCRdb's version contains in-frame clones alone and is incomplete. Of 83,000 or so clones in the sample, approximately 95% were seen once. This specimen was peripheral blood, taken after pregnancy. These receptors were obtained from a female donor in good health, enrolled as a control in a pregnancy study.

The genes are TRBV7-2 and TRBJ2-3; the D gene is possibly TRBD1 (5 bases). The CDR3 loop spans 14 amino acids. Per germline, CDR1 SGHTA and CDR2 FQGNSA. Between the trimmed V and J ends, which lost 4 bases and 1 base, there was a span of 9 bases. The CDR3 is CASSSSTGTDTQYF. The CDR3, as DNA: TGTGCCAGCAGCTCGTCGACAGGCACAGATACGCAGTATTTT.

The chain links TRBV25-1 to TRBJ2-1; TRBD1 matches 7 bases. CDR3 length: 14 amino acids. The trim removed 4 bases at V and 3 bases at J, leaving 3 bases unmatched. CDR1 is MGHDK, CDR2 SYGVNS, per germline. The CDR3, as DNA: TGTGCCAGCAGTGGGACAGGTCTCTACAATGAGCAGTTCTTC. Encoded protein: CASSGTGLYNEQFF.

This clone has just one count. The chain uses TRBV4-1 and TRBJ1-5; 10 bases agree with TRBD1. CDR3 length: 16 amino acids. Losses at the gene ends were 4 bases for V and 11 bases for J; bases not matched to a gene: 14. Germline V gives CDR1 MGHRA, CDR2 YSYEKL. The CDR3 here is CASSPNEASTGGAQHF. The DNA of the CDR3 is TGCGCCAGCAGCCCGAACGAGGCCTCGACAGGGGGCGCCCAGCATTTT.

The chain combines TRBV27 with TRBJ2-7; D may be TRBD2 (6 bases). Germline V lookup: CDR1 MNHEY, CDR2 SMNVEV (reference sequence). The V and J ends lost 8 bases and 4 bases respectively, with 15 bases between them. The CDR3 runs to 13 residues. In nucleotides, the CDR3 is TGTGCCAGCGGGCGGGGCCCCGGGTACGAGCAGTACTTC. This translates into CASGRGPGYEQYF.

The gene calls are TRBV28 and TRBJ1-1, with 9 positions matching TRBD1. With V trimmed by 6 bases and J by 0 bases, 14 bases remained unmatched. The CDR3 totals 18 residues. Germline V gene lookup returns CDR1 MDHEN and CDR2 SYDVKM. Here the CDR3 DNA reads TGTGCCAGCAGCCCCCTTACCTGGACAGGGGTCATGAACACTGAAGCTTTCTTT. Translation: CASSPLTWTGVMNTEAFF.

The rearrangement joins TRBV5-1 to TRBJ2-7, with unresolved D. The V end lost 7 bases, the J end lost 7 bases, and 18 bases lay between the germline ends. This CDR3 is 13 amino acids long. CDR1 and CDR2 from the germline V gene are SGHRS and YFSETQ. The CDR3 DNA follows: TGCGCCAGCGCGGTCCTCCAAAATATGGAGCAGTACTTC. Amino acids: CASAVLQNMEQYF.

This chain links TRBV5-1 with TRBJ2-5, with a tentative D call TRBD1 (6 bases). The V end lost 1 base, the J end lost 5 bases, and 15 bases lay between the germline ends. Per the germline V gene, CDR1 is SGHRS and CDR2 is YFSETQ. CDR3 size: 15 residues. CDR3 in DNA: TGCGCCAGCAGCTTGAGGCAGGGGAAAGGTGAGACCCAGTACTTC. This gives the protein CASSLRQGKGETQYF.

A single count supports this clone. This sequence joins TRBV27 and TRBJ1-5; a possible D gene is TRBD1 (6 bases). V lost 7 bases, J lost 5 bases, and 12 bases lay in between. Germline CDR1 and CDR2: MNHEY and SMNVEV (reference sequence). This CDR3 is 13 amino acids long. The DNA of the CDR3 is TGTGCCAGCACAACAGGGATTCATCAGCCCCAGCATTTT. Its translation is CASTTGIHQPQHF.

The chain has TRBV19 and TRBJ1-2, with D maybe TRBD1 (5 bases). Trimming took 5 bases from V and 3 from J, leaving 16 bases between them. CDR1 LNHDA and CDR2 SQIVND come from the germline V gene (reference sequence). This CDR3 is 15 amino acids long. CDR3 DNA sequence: TGTGCCAGTAGTCCGCAGGGCGGCGCTGACTATGGCTACACCTTC. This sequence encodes CASSPQGGADYGYTF.